These 26 T cell receptor beta chains were all obtained from the same sample, sequenced in a study of OX40 agonist ivuxolimab in advanced cancers. Assay: immunoSEQ multiplex PCR; the TCRdb copy retains only in-frame clones and omits some. The table includes roughly 70,000 clones, about 90% detected once. The specimen comprised CD4+ or CD8+ T cells sorted from blood, sampled in a trial of the OX40 agonist ivuxolimab. Receptors originate from an adult with an advanced solid tumor such as melanoma, head and neck, liver or kidney cancer.

This clone was observed once. The rearrangement uses TRBV2 and TRBJ1-1; D ambiguous. Germline V gene data show CDR1 as SNHLY and CDR2 as FYNNEI. The germline V and J ends were trimmed by 9 bases and 2 bases, with 7 bases remaining between them. There are 11 residues in the CDR3. CDR3: CASLVNTEAFF. The CDR3 DNA reads TGTGCCAGTCTTGTAAACACTGAAGCTTTCTTT. The entire variable domain, with the rest obtained from reference TRBV2 and TRBJ1-1, is as follows: EPEVTQTPSHQVTQMGQEVILRCVPISNHLYFYWYRQILGQKVEFLVSFYNNEISEKSEIFDDQFSVERPDGSNFTLKIRSTKLEDSAMYFCASLVNTEAFFGQGTRLTVV.

This chain links TRBV11-2 with TRBJ1-3, with 8 bases that match TRBD1. This CDR3 has 17 residues. The germline gives CDR1 SGHAT, CDR2 FQNNGV. V was pared by 2 bases and J by 4 bases, with 10 bases of the junction left unmatched. The CDR3 nucleotides read TGTGCCAGCAGCTTACCTCCGGGACAGGCACCGGGAAACACCATATATTTT. Residues: CASSLPPGQAPGNTIYF.

This clone has only a few counts. V usage is TRBV7-8 and J usage is TRBJ2-2; D unresolved. Trimming took 4 bases from V and 4 from J, leaving 7 bases between them. This CDR3 region has 13 residues. Germline V gene lookup returns CDR1 SGHVS and CDR2 FQNEAQ. The CDR3 bases are TGTGCCAGCAGCTCGGCCCCCACCGGGGAGCTGTTTTTT. It translates to CASSSAPTGELFF.

This sequence joins TRBV28 and TRBJ2-7; weak D call: TRBD2 (5 bases). Trimming shortened V by 2 bases and J by 0 bases, and 17 bases separated the two germline ends. The CDR3 contains 17 residues. Per germline, CDR1 MDHEN and CDR2 SYDVKM. The CDR3 spells CASSLITMQDYSYEQYF. The CDR3 nucleotides read TGTGCCAGCAGTTTAATCACCATGCAAGACTACTCCTACGAGCAGTACTTC.

The rearrangement links TRBV6-6 to TRBJ2-7, with 10 bases identical to TRBD1. The CDR3 consists of 15 residues. Germline CDR1 is MNHNY and CDR2 is SVGAGI (reference sequence). V lost 1 base and J lost 3; bases outside the gene matches: 3. This CDR3 reads CASSYFRDRGYEQYF. The CDR3 nucleotides are TGTGCCAGCAGTTACTTCCGGGACAGGGGCTACGAGCAGTACTTC.

This rearrangement joins TRBV7-3 to TRBJ1-5, with 7 bases matching TRBD1. Germline CDR1 SGHTA, CDR2 FQGTGA. CDR3 length: 13 residues. The ends lost 3 bases at V and 4 bases at J; junction bases unmatched: 0. The CDR3 region is CASSLTGNQPQHF. CDR3 bases: TGTGCCAGCAGCTTGACAGGGAATCAGCCCCAGCATTTT.

This sequence joins TRBV9 and TRBJ1-1; possible D gene TRBD1, 5 bases. V shed 0 bases and J shed 1 base, with 10 bases lying between them. The CDR3 loop spans 15 amino acids. Germline V gene lookup returns CDR1 SGDLS and CDR2 YYNGEE. In DNA, the CDR3 is TGTGCCAGCAGCGTAGGATTAGGGGCGAACACTGAAGCTTTCTTT. Translated: CASSVGLGANTEAFF.

The V and J genes are TRBV27 and TRBJ1-2, with TRBD1 identical over 12 bases. V shed 8 bases and J 3 bases; nucleotides not matched to a gene: 13. The CDR3 sequence is 17 residues long. Germline CDR1 and CDR2: MNHEY and SMNVEV (reference sequence). CDR3 coding DNA: TGTGCCAGCGGACGGGGGACAGGGGGCGCGGGGGACTATGGCTACACCTTC. The encoded protein is CASGRGTGGAGDYGYTF.

This clone was counted once. The chain carries TRBV5-1 and TRBJ1-1, with 10 bases matching TRBD1. Germline V gives CDR1 SGHRS, CDR2 YFSETQ. V lost 0 bases and J lost 4; bases outside the gene matches: 9. The CDR3 extends over 17 amino acids. CDR3 nucleotides: TGCGCCAGCAGCTTGGCCGGTCGGACAGGGGGAGGCACTGAAGCTTTCTTT. Translating gives CASSLAGRTGGGTEAFF.

CDR3 sequence: CASSPVAGASFGPDNEQFF. CDR3 in DNA: TGTGCCAGCAGCCCCGTAGCGGGAGCGAGCTTCGGTCCTGACAATGAGCAGTTCTTC. V is TRBV7-9 and J is TRBJ2-1; 9 bases line up with TRBD2. The CDR3 sequence is 19 residues long. After removal of 5 bases from V and 5 bases from J, the junction contained 19 bases not matched to a gene. Germline V gene data show CDR1 as SEHNR and CDR2 as FQNEAQ (reference sequence).

V usage is TRBV7-3 and J usage is TRBJ2-2, with D maybe TRBD2 (5 bases). The CDR3 has 15 residues. CDR1 is SGHTA, CDR2 FQGTGA, per germline. The V gene lost 4 bases and the J gene lost 0 bases, with 9 bases spanning the gap. The CDR3: CASSSTRANTGELFF. DNA of the CDR3: TGTGCCAGCAGCTCCACTAGGGCGAACACCGGGGAGCTGTTTTTT.

The genes are TRBV5-6 and TRBJ2-7; 9 bases map to TRBD1. Trimming cost V 0 bases and J 2 bases; bases outside gene matches: 9. This CDR3 has 17 amino acids. CDR1 is SGHDT and CDR2 is YYEEEE in the germline V gene. The CDR3 DNA reads as TGTGCCAGCAGCTTGGAGAGCGGGACAGGGAGACCCTACGAGCAGTACTTC. This gives the protein CASSLESGTGRPYEQYF.

The chain is built from TRBV18 and TRBJ2-1, with D hard to call. CDR3 size: 13 residues. CDR1 and CDR2 (germline): KGHSH, LQKENI. The V gene lost 0 bases and the J gene lost 10 bases, with 10 bases spanning the gap. CDR3 bases: TGTGCCAGCTCACCACCTTTTGCGTTAGAGCAGTTCTTC. This codes for CASSPPFALEQFF.

The chain has TRBV11-3 and TRBJ2-3; 7 positions agree with TRBD1. The CDR3 is 17 amino acids. Germline V CDR1 and CDR2: SGHNT, YENEEA. Trimming cost V 1 base and J 4 bases; bases outside gene matches: 11. CDR3 sequence: CASSLGGTGVRADTQYF. Written as DNA, the CDR3 is TGTGCCAGCAGCTTAGGTGGAACAGGGGTTCGGGCAGATACGCAGTATTTT.

The chain couples TRBV5-1 to TRBJ2-3; a weak D match, TRBD1 (5 bases). V lost 1 base to trimming and J lost 5 bases, with 14 bases between them. CDR3 length: 15 residues. The germline CDR1 and CDR2 sequences are SGHRS and YFSETQ. CDR3 amino acids: CASSLQGIVGDTQYF. CDR3 nucleotides: TGCGCCAGCAGCTTGCAGGGTATAGTGGGAGATACGCAGTATTTT.

The J gene is TRBJ2-6, the V gene TRBV5-4, with a possible D match to TRBD2 (6 bases). CDR3 size: 16 residues. Trimming shortened V by 3 bases and J by 1 base, and 11 bases separated the two germline ends. Germline V gives CDR1 SGHNT, CDR2 YYREEE (reference sequence). CDR3 residues: CASSSGGGSGANVLTF. The CDR3 DNA is TGTGCCAGCAGCTCCGGGGGAGGATCTGGGGCCAACGTCCTGACTTTC.

The chain employs TRBV11-2 and TRBJ2-2, with 13 bases that match TRBD2. Losses at the gene ends were 5 bases for V and 6 bases for J; bases not matched to a gene: 6. This CDR3 has 16 amino acids. Germline values: CDR1 SGHAT, CDR2 FQNNGV. The CDR3 protein is CASSLTSGRASGELFF. The CDR3 bases are TGTGCCAGCAGCCTAACTAGCGGGAGGGCGTCCGGGGAGCTGTTTTTT. Full variable domain (rest looked up from reference TRBV11-2 and TRBJ2-2): EAGVAQSPRYKIIEKRQSVAFWCNPISGHATLYWYQQILGQGPKLLIQFQNNGVVDDSQLPKDRFSAERLKGVDSTLKIQPAKLEDSAVYLCASSLTSGRASGELFFGEGSRLTVL.

The chain carries TRBV2 and TRBJ2-5; D may be TRBD2 (6 bases). The CDR3 contains 14 residues. From germline, CDR1 is SNHLY and CDR2 FYNNEI. Trimming removed 4 bases at V and 2 bases at J, with 11 bases between. CDR3 residues: CASSASSAQETQYF. CDR3 DNA: TGTGCCAGCAGTGCTTCTAGCGCTCAAGAGACCCAGTACTTC.

CDR3 residues: CASEGGGPYNEQFF. As DNA, the CDR3 is TGCGCCAGCGAGGGGGGTGGGCCTTACAATGAGCAGTTCTTC. The chain couples TRBV4-1 to TRBJ2-1, with D perhaps given as TRBD1 or TRBD2 (6 bases each). Germline V gives CDR1 MGHRA, CDR2 YSYEKL. CDR3 length: 14 residues. Trimming cost V 8 bases and J 4 bases, with 15 bases left between them.

This chain joins TRBV15 and TRBJ2-4; D is unresolved. V lost 0 bases, J lost 3 bases, and 9 bases lay in between. Germline V CDR1 and CDR2: LNHNV, YYDKDF (reference sequence). The CDR3 runs 15 residues. CDR3 in DNA: TGTGCCACCAGCAGAGATAACAGAAACAAAAACATTCAGTACTTC. Amino acid sequence: CATSRDNRNKNIQYF.

This chain's CDR3 is CASSAPGVSYEQYF. The CDR3 bases are TGTGCCAGCAGCGCTCCAGGGGTGTCCTACGAGCAGTACTTC. The chain combines TRBV14 with TRBJ2-7, with D possibly being TRBD1 (6 bases). Per the germline V gene, CDR1 is SGHDN and CDR2 is FVKESK. Trimming shortened V by 5 bases and J by 1 base, and 12 bases separated the two germline ends. The CDR3 is 14 amino acids. Filled out from reference TRBV14 and TRBJ2-7, the complete variable domain reads EAGVTQFPSHSVIEKGQTVTLRCDPISGHDNLYWYRRVMGKEIKFLLHFVKESKQDESGMPNNRFLAERTGGTYSTLKVQPAELEDSGVYFCASSAPGVSYEQYFGPGTRLTVT.

This clone was seen a single time. The chain has TRBV2 and TRBJ1-2; D unresolved. Germline CDR1 SNHLY, CDR2 FYNNEI. Trimming removed 6 bases from V and 1 base from J, with 9 bases in between. The CDR3 runs 13 residues. CDR3 bases: TGTGCCAGCAGGCTGACAAATAACTATGGCTACACCTTC. Translated, it gives CASRLTNNYGYTF.

The rearrangement joins TRBV30 to TRBJ1-6; 9 bases agree with TRBD1. The CDR3 covers 13 residues. CDR1 is GTSNPN and CDR2 is SVGIG in the germline V gene (reference sequence). The V gene end was trimmed by 5 bases and the J gene end by 7 bases; junction bases not matched to a gene: 3. The CDR3 sequence is CAWGDRENSPLHF. The CDR3 DNA reads TGTGCCTGGGGGGACAGGGAGAATTCACCCCTCCACTTT.

The rearrangement uses TRBV5-4 and TRBJ1-3; D uncertain. Germline CDR1 reads SGHNT; CDR2 reads YYREEE (reference sequence). V lost 0 bases and J 0 bases, leaving 10 bases between the germline ends. The CDR3 is 16 amino acids. The CDR3 nucleotides read TGTGCCAGCAGCTTGGAAGTGGGAAACTCTGGAAACACCATATATTTT. This gives the protein CASSLEVGNSGNTIYF.

This clone came up once. The chain uses TRBV2 and TRBJ1-1, with D hard to call. Per germline, CDR1 SNHLY and CDR2 FYNNEI. V was pared by 6 bases and J by 1 base, with 12 bases between. This CDR3 has 14 amino acids. The CDR3 protein is CASRIRGPNTEAFF. The CDR3 region has the DNA TGTGCCAGCAGAATCAGAGGACCGAACACTGAAGCTTTCTTT.

The chain uses TRBV7-9 and TRBJ1-1; no clear D. The V and J ends lost 2 bases and 7 bases respectively, with 5 bases between them. The CDR3 length is 11 residues. The germline CDR1 and CDR2 sequences are SEHNR and FQNEAQ (reference sequence). This CDR3 reads CASSLRNEAFF. As DNA, the CDR3 is TGTGCCAGCAGCTTAAGGAATGAAGCTTTCTTT.